The 3 T cell receptor beta chains below all came from one sample that was sequenced in a study of response to subunit inactivated influenza vaccine. TCRdb called the RT-PCR reads again in MiXCR, with one record for every CDR3 protein. The sample contains under 500,000 distinct CDR3 sequences, over 9.5% of which appear only once. Sequenced here: PBMCs from blood, sampled 45 days after vaccination. The receptor set was obtained from a man aged 50-60 years who received an inactivated influenza vaccine.

The rearrangement links TRBV6-2 or TRBV6-3 to TRBJ2-7; 8 bases are shared with TRBD1. Germline V gene sequence: CDR1 MNHEY, CDR2 SVGEGT. The CDR3 is made up of 17 amino acids. The V gene end was trimmed by 0 bases and the J gene end by 1 base; junction bases not matched to a gene: 8. CDR3 loop: CASSYSGWTGTSYEQYF. CDR3 nucleotide sequence: TGTGCCAGCAGTTACTCGGGCTGGACAGGGACATCCTACGAGCAGTACTTC.

The chain employs TRBV20-1 and TRBJ2-5; no definite D call. Trimming took 1 base from V and 4 from J, leaving 25 bases between them. The CDR3 length is 18 residues. Germline assignment: CDR1 DFQATT and CDR2 SNEGSKA (reference sequence). The CDR3 spells CSARGLKGSNSWAETQYF. The CDR3, as DNA: TGCAGTGCTAGAGGCCTGAAGGGCTCCAACTCATGGGCAGAGACCCAGTACTTC.

This clonotype was observed a handful of times. The chain combines TRBV7-9 with TRBJ2-3, with 7 nucleotides matching TRBD1. Germline CDR1 is SEHNR and CDR2 is FQNEAQ (reference sequence). V lost 0 bases, J lost 0 bases, and 3 bases stayed unmatched. This CDR3 is 16 amino acids long. DNA for the CDR3: TGTGCCAGCAGCTTAGCGGACAGGTATAGCACAGATACGCAGTATTTT. This encodes CASSLADRYSTDTQYF.